This T cell receptor beta chain was sequenced during a study of blood T cells in healthy people across ages. The use of a sample-barcoded 5' primer and a J-beta primer mix characterized a second PCR of roughly 7 to 12 cycles. TCRdb reprocessed the 5' RACE reads via MiXCR and lists one record per CDR3 protein. The profile shows about 760,000 distinct CDR3 sequences, 20% to 30% of them singletons. This clonotype showed up just a few times. The antigen remains unidentified. The V segment lost 5 bases and the J segment 9 bases; nucleotides outside the gene matches: 11. The V gene's germline CDR1 is SGHVS and CDR2 FQNEAQ. The CDR3 extends over 15 amino acids. Study-level points and caveats: In older individuals, TCR beta diversity per million T cells was lower, falling roughly linearly with age. Unsorted PBMCs prevented conclusive naive versus antigen-experienced comparison.

These data were also filed under a second study, of T cells of mothers and their children. Per that study: Thymic selection molds TCR recombination output in much the same way for related pairs as for unrelated pairs. When mothers and children were related, their normalized repertoire overlap, which was always slightly higher, did not differ significantly from that of unrelated pairs.

This sequence was found in a boy under 18 in good health. Sequenced: blood. J is TRBJ2-1 and V is TRBV7-8; the match to TRBD2 covers 9 bases. The CDR3 DNA reads TGTGCCAGCAGCCCCTCCTTAGCGGGAGAGGGTGAGCAGTTCTTC. It translates to CASSPSLAGEGEQFF.